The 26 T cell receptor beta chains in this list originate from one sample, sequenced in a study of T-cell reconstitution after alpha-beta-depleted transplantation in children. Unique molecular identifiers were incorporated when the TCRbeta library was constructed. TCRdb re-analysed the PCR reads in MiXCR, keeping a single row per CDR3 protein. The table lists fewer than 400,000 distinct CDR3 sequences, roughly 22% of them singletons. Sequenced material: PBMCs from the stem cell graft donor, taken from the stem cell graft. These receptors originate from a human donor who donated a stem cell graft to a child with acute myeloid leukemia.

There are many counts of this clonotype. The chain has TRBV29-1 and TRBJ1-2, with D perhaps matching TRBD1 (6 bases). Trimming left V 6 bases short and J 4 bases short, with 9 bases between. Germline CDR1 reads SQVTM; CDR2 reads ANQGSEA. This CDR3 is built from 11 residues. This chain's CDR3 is CSVDSFYGYTF. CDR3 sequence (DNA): TGCAGCGTGGACAGCTTCTATGGCTACACCTTC.

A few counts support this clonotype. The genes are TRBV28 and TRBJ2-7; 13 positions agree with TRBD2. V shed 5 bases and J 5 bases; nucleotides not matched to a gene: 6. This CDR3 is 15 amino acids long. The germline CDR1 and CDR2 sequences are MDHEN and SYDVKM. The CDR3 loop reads CASSPLGLAGDEQYF. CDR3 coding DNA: TGTGCCAGCAGTCCGCTCGGACTAGCGGGAGACGAGCAGTACTTC.

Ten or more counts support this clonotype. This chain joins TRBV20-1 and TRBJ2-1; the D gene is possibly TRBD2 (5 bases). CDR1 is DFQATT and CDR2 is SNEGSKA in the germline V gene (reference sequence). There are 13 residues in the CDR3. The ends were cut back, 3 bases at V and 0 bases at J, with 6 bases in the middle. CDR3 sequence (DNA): TGCAGTGCTAGCGGGATCTCCTACAATGAGCAGTTCTTC. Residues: CSASGISYNEQFF.

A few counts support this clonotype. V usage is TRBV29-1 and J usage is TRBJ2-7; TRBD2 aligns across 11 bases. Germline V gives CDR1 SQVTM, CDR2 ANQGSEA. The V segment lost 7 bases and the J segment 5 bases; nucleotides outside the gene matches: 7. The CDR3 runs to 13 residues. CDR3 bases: TGCAGCGGAACTAGCGGGAGTTCCCACGAGCAGTACTTC. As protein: CSGTSGSSHEQYF.

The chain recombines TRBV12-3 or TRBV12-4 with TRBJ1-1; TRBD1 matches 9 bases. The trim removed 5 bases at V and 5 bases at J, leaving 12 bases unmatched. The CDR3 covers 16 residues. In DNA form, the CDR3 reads TGTGCCAGCAGTGCCGACAGGGGGAGTGTAGGGACTGAAGCTTTCTTT. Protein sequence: CASSADRGSVGTEAFF.

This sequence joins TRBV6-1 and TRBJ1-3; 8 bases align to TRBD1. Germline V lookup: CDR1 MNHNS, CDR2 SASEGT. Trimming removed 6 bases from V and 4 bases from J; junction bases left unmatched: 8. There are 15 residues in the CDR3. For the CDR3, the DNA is TGTGCCAGCAGACCTCAGGGGGCGTCCGGAAACACCATATATTTT. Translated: CASRPQGASGNTIYF.

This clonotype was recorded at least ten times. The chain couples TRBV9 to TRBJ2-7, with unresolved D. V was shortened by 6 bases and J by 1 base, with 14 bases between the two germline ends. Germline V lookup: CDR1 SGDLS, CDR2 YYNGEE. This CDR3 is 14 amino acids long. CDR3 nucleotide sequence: TGTGCCAGCACCCCGTACCCAACATCCTACGAGCAGTACTTC. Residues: CASTPYPTSYEQYF.

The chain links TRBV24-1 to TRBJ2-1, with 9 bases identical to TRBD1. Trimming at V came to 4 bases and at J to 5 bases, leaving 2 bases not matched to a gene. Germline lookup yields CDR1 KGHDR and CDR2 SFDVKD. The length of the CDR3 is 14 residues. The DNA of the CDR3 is TGTGCCACCAGTGAGGACAGGGGAAACAATGAGCAGTTCTTC. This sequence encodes CATSEDRGNNEQFF.

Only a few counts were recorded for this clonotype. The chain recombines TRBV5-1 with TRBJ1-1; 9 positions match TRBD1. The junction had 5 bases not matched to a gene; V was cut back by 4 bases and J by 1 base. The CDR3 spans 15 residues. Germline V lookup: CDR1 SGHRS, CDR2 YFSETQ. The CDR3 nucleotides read TGCGCCAGCAGCCCGGGGGACAGGGAGAACACTGAAGCTTTCTTT. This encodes CASSPGDRENTEAFF.

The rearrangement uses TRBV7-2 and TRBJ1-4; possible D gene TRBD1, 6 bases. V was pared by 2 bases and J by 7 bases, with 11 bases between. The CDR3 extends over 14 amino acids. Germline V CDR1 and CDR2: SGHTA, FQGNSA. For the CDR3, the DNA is TGTGCCAGCAGCTTACAGGGGATTAGTGAAAAACTGTTTTTT. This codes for CASSLQGISEKLFF.

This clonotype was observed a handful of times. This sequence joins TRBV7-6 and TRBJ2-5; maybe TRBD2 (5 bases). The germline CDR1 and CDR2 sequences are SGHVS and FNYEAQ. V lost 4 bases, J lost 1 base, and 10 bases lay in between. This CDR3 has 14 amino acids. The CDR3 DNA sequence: TGTGCCAGCAGCTCTAGGACTCTCCAAGAGACCCAGTACTTC. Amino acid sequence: CASSSRTLQETQYF.

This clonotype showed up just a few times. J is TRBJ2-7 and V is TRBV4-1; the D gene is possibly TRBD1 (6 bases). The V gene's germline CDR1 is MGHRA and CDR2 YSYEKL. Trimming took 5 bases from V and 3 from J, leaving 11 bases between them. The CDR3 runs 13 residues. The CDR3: CASSARDNYEQYF. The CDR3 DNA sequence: TGCGCCAGCAGCGCTCGGGACAACTACGAGCAGTACTTC.

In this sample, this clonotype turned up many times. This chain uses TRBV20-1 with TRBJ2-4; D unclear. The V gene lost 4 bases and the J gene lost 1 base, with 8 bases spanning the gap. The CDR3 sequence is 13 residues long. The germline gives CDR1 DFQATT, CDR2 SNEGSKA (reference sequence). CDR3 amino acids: CSAMDQAKNIQYF. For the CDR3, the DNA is TGCAGTGCTATGGACCAGGCCAAAAACATTCAGTACTTC.

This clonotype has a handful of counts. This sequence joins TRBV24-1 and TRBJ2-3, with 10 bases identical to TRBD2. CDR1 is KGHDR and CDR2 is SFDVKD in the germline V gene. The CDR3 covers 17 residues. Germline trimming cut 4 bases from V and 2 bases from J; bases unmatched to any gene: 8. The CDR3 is CATSEPGLADHTDTQYF. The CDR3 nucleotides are TGTGCCACCAGTGAACCCGGACTAGCGGACCACACAGATACGCAGTATTTT.

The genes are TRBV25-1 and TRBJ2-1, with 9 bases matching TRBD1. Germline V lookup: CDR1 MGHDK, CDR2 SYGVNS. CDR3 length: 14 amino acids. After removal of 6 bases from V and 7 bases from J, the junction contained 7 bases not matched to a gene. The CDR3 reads CASRGTGSINEQFF. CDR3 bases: TGTGCCAGCAGGGGGACAGGGTCAATTAATGAGCAGTTCTTC.

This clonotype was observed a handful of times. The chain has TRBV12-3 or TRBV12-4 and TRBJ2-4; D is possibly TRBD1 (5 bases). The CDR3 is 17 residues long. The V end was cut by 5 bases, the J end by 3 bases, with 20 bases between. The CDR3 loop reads CASSQPRQGAFKNIQYF. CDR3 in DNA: TGTGCCAGCAGTCAACCCAGACAAGGGGCCTTCAAAAACATTCAGTACTTC.

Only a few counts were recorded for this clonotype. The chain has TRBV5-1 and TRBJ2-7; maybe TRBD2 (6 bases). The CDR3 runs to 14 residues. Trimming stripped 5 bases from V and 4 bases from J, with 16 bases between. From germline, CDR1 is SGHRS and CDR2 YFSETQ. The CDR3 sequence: CASRAAGGVYEQYF. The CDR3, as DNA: TGCGCCAGCAGGGCGGCCGGGGGTGTTTACGAGCAGTACTTC.

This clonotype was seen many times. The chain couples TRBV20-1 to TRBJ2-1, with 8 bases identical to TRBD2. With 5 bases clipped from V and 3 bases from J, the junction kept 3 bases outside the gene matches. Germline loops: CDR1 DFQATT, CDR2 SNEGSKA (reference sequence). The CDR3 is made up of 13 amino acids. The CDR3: CSASTSDYNEQFF. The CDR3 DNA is TGCAGTGCTTCGACTAGCGACTACAATGAGCAGTTCTTC.

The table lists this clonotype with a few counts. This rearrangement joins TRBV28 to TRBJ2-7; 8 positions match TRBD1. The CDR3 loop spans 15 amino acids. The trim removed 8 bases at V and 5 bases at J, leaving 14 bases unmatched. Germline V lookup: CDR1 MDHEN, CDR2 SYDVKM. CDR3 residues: CASAQPGQGRNEQYF. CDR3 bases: TGTGCCAGCGCCCAACCTGGACAGGGAAGGAACGAGCAGTACTTC.

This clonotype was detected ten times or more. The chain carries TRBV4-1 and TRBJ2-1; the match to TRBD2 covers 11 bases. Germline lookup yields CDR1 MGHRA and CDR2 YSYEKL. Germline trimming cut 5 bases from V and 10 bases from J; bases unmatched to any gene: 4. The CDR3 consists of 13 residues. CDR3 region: CASSLGTSGEQFF. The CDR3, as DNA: TGCGCCAGCAGCTTGGGGACTAGCGGAGAGCAGTTCTTC.

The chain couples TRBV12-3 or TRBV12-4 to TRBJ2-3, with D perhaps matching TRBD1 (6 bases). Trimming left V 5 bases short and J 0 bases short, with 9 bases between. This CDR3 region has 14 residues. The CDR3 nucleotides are TGTGCCAGCAGTAAAACAGGGAGCACAGATACGCAGTATTTT. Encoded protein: CASSKTGSTDTQYF.

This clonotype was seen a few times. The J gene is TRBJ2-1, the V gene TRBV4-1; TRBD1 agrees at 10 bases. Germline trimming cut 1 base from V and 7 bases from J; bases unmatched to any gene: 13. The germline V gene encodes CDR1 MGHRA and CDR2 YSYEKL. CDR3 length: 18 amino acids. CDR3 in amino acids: CASSQAPTGTGVWNEQFF. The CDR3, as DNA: TGCGCCAGCAGCCAAGCTCCTACCGGGACAGGGGTGTGGAATGAGCAGTTCTTC.

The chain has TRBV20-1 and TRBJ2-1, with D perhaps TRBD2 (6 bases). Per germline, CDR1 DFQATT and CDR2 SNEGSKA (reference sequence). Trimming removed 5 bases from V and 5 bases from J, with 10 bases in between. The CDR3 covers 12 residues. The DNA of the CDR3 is TGCAGTGCTGGGGGACTCAACAATGAGCAGTTCTTC. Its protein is CSAGGLNNEQFF.

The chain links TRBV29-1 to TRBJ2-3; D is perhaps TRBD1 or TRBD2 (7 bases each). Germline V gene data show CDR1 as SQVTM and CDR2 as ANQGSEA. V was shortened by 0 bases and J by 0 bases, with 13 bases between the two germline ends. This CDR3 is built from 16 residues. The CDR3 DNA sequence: TGCAGCGTTGAAGATCCAGGGGGGGCTAGCACAGATACGCAGTATTTT. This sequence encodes CSVEDPGGASTDTQYF.

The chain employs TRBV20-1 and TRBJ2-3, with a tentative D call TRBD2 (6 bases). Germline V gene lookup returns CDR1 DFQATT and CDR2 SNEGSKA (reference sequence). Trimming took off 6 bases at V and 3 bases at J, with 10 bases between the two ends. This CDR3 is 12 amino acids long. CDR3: CSAESGTDTQYF. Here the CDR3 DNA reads TGCAGTGCAGAGAGCGGGACAGATACGCAGTATTTT.

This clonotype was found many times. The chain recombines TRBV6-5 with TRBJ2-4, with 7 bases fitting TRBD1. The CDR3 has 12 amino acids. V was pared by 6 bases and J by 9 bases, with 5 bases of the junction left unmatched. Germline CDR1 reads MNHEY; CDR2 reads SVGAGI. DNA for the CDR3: TGTGCCAGCAGAAGGGGGCTCGGCATTCAGTACTTC. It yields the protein CASRRGLGIQYF.